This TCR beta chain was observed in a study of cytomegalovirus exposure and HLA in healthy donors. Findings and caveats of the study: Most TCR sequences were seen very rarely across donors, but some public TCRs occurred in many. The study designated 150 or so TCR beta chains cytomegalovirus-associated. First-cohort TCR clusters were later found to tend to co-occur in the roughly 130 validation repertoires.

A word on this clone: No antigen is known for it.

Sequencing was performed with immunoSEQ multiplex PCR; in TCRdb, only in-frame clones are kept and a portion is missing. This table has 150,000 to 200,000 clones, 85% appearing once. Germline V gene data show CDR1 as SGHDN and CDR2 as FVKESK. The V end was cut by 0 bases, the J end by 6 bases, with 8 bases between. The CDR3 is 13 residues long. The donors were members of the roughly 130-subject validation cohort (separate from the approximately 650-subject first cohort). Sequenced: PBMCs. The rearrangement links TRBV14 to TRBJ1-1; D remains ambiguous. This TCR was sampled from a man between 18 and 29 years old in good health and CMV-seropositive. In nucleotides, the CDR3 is TGTGCCAGCAGCCAAGAAGAGCTTCCTGAAGCTTTCTTT. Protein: CASSQEELPEAFF.